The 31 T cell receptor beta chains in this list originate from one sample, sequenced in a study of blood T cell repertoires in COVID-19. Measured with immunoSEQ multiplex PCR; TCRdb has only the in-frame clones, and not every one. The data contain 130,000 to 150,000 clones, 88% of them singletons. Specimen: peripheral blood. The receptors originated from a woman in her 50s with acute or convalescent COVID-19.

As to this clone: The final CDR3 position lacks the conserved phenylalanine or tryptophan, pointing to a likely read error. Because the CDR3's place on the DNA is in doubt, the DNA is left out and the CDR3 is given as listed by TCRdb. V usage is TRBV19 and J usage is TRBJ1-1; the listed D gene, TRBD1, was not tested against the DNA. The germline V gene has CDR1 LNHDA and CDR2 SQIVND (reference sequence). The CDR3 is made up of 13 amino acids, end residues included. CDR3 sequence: CASSIRLDRTLQL.

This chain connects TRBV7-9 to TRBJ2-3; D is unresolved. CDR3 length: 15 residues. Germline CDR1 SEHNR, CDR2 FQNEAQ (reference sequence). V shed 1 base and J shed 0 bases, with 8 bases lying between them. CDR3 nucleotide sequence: TGTGCCAGCAGCTTAGTTGGAGATAGCACAGATACGCAGTATTTT. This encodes CASSLVGDSTDTQYF.

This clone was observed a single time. The CDR3 coding sequence is TGTGCCAGCCGGCGGGGAGATGGCTACACCTTC. It specifies CASRRGDGYTF. The chain carries TRBV6-5 and TRBJ1-2; D is unresolved. The CDR3 sequence is 11 residues long. Germline V CDR1 and CDR2: MNHEY, SVGAGI. The V gene lost 8 bases and the J gene lost 6 bases, with 10 bases spanning the gap.

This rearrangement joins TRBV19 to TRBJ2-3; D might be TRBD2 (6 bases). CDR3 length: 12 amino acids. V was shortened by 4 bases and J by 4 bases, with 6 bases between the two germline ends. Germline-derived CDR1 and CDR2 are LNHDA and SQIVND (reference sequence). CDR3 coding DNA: TGTGCCAGTAGTAGGGGGGCAGATACGCAGTATTTT. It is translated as CASSRGADTQYF.

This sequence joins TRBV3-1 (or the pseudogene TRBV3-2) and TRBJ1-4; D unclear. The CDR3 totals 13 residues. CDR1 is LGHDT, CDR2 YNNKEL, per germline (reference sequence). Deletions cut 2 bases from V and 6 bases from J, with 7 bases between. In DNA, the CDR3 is TGTGCCAGCAGCCAACTCCCTGATGAAAAACTGTTTTTT. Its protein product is CASSQLPDEKLFF.

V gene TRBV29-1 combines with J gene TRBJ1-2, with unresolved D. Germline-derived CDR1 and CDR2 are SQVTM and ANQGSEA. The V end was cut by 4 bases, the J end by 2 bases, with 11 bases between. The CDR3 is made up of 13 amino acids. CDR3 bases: TGCAGCGTTGTGGGAGACACCAACTATGGCTACACCTTC. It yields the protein CSVVGDTNYGYTF. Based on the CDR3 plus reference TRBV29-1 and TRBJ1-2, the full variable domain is SAVISQKPSRDICQRGTSLTIQCQVDSQVTMMFWYRQQPGQSLTLIATANQGSEATYESGFVIDKFPISRPNLTFSTLTVSNMSPEDSSIYLCSVVGDTNYGYTFGSGTRLTVV.

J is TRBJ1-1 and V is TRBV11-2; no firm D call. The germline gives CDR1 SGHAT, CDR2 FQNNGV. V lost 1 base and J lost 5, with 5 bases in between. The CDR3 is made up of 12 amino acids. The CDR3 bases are TGTGCCAGCAGCTTAGTCGGGACTGAAGCTTTCTTT. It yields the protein CASSLVGTEAFF.

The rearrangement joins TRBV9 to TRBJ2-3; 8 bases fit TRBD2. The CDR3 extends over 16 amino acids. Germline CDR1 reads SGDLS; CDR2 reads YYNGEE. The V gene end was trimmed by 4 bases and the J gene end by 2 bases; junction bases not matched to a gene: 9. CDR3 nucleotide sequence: TGTGCCAGCAGCTTTCAAGCGGGGGCTAACACAGATACGCAGTATTTT. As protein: CASSFQAGANTDTQYF.

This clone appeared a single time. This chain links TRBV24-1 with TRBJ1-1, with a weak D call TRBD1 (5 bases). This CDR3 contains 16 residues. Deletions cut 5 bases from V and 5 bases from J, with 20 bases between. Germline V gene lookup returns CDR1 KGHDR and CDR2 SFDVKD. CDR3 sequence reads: CATSGEAGEGYTEAFF. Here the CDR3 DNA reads TGTGCCACCAGTGGGGAGGCTGGGGAGGGGTATACTGAAGCTTTCTTT.

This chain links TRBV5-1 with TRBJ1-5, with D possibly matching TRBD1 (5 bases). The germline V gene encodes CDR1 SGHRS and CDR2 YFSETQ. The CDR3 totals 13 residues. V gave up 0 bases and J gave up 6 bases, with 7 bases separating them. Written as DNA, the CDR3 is TGCGCCAGCAGCTTGGAAACAGGTCAGCCCCAGCATTTT. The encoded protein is CASSLETGQPQHF. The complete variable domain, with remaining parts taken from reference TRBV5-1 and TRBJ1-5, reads KAGVTQTPRYLIKTRGQQVTLSCSPISGHRSVSWYQQTPGQGLQFLFEYFSETQRNKGNFPGRFSGRQFSNSRSEMNVSTLELGDSALYLCASSLETGQPQHFGDGTRLSIL.

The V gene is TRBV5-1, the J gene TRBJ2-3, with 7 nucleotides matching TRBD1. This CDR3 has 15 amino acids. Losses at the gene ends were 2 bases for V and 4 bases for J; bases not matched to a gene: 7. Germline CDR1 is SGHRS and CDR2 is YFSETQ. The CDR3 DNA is TGCGCCAGCAGCTTAATAAGACAGGGCCCAGATACGCAGTATTTT. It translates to CASSLIRQGPDTQYF.

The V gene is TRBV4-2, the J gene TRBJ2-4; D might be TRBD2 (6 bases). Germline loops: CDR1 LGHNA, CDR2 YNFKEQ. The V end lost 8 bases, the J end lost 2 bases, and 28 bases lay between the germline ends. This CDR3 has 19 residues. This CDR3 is CASSSKGWDSLLTKNIQYF. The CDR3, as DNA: TGTGCCAGCTCATCAAAAGGGTGGGACTCCCTTTTGACCAAAAACATTCAGTACTTC.

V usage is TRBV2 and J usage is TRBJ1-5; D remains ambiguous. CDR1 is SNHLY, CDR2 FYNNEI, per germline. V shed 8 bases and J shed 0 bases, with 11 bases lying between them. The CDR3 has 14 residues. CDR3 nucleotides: TGTGCCAGCGGAGACGGAGATAGCAATCAGCCCCAGCATTTT. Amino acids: CASGDGDSNQPQHF.

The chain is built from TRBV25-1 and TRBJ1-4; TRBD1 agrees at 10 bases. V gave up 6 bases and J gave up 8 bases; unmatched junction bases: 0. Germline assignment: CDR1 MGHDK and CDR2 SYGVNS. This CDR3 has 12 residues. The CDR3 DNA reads TGTGCCAGCAGGACAGGGGGCGAAAAACTGTTTTTT. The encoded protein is CASRTGGEKLFF. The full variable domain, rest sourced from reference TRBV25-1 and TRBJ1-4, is EADIYQTPRYLVIGTGKKITLECSQTMGHDKMYWYQQDPGMELHLIHYSYGVNSTEKGDLSSESTVSRIRTEHFPLTLESARPSHTSQYLCASRTGGEKLFFGSGTQLSVL.

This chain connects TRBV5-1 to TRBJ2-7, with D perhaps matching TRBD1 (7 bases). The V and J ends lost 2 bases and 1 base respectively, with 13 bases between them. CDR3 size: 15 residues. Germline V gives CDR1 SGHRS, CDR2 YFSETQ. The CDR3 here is CASSLQGRESYEQYF. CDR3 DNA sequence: TGCGCCAGCAGCTTACAGGGGCGGGAATCCTACGAGCAGTACTTC.

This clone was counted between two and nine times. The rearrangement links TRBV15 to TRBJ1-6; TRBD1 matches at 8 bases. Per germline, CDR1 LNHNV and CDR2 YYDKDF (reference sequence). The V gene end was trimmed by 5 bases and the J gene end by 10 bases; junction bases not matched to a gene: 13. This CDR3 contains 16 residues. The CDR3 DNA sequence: TGTGCCACCAGCGCGGACTGGACAGGGAGGCAGTCACCCCTCCACTTT. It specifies CATSADWTGRQSPLHF.

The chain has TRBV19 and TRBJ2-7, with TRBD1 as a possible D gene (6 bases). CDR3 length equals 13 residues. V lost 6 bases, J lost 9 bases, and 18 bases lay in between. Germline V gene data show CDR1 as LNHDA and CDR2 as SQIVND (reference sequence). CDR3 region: CASSRQGTSSQYF. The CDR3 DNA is TGTGCCAGTAGCCGGCAGGGGACATCATCGCAGTACTTC.

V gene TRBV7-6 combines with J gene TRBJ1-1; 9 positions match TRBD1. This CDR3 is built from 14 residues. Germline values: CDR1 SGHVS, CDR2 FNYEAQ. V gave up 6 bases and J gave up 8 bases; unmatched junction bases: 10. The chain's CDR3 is CASRSGTGYSEAFF. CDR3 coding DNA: TGTGCCAGCAGATCCGGGACAGGGTATTCGGAAGCTTTCTTT.

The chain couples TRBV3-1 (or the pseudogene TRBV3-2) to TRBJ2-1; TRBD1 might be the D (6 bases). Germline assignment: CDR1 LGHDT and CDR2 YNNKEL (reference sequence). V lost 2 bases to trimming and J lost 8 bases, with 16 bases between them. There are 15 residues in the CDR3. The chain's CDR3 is CASSQNYLKGDEQFF. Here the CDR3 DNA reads TGTGCCAGCAGCCAAAACTACCTGAAGGGGGATGAGCAGTTCTTC.

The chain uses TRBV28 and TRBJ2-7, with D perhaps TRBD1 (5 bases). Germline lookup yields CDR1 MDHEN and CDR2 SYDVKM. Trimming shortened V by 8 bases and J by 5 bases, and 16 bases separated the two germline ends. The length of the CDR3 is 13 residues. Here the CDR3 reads CASELSGKDEQYF. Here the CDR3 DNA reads TGTGCCAGCGAATTGTCAGGGAAGGACGAGCAGTACTTC.

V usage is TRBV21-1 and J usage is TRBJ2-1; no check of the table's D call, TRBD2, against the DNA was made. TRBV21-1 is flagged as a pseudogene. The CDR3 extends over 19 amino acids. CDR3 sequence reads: CASSGSRLAGGPGDNEQFF. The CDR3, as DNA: TGTGCCAGCAGCGGAAGCAGACTAGCGGGAGGCCCGGGAGACAATGAGCAGTTCTTC.

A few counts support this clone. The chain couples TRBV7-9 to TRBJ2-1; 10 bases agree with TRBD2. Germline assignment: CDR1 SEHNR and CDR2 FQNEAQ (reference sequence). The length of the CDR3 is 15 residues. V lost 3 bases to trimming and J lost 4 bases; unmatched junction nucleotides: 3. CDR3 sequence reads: CASSLTAGGYNEQFF. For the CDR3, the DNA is TGTGCCAGCAGCTTGACAGCGGGAGGGTACAATGAGCAGTTCTTC.

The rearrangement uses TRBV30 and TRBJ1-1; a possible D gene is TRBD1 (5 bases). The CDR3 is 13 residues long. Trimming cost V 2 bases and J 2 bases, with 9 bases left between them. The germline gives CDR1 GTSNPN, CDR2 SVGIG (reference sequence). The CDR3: CAWSFQGNTEAFF. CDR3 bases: TGTGCCTGGAGTTTTCAGGGTAACACTGAAGCTTTCTTT.

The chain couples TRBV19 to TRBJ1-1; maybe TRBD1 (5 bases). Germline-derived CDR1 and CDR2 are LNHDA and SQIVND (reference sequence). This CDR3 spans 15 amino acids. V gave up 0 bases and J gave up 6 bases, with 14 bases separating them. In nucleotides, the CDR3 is TGTGCCAGTAGTATAGATGGGGCCTCGGGCGCTGAAGCTTTCTTT. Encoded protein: CASSIDGASGAEAFF.

The CDR3 is CASSSSGGAYNEQFF. For the CDR3, the DNA is TGTGCCAGCAGCTCGAGCGGGGGGGCCTACAATGAGCAGTTCTTC. The chain employs TRBV7-2 and TRBJ2-1; 10 bases are a match to TRBD2. The CDR3 runs to 15 residues. The germline V gene encodes CDR1 SGHTA and CDR2 FQGNSA. V shed 4 bases and J 2 bases; nucleotides not matched to a gene: 2.

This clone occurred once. For the CDR3, the DNA is TGTGCCAGCAGAACAACGTCACAGGGAGTCGATGGCTACACCTTC. Translating gives CASRTTSQGVDGYTF. V usage is TRBV3-1 (or the pseudogene TRBV3-2) and J usage is TRBJ1-2; D may be TRBD1 (6 bases). CDR3 length: 15 residues. Deletions cut 6 bases from V and 6 bases from J, with 20 bases between. Germline V gives CDR1 LGHDT, CDR2 YNNKEL (reference sequence).

The CDR3 protein is CATSDSDRAQPQHF. The CDR3 DNA is TGTGCCACCAGTGACAGTGACAGGGCTCAGCCCCAGCATTTT. V is TRBV24-1 and J is TRBJ1-5; 7 nucleotides align to TRBD1. The CDR3 sequence is 14 residues long. The trim removed 4 bases at V and 6 bases at J, leaving 5 bases unmatched. The germline gives CDR1 KGHDR, CDR2 SFDVKD.

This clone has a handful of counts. CDR3 region: CASIPGGRDYGYTF. In nucleotides, the CDR3 is TGTGCCAGCATTCCGGGGGGGCGCGACTATGGCTACACCTTC. The rearrangement links TRBV25-1 to TRBJ1-2; tentative D call: TRBD1 (6 bases). The germline V gene has CDR1 MGHDK and CDR2 SYGVNS. The CDR3 spans 14 residues. V lost 7 bases and J 3 bases, leaving 15 bases between the germline ends.

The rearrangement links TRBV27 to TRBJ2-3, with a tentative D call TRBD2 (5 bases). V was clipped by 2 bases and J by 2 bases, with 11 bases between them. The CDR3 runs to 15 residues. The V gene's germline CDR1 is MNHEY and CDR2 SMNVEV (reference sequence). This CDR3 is CASSLTSGNTDTQYF. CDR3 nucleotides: TGTGCCAGCAGTTTAACGTCGGGGAACACAGATACGCAGTATTTT.

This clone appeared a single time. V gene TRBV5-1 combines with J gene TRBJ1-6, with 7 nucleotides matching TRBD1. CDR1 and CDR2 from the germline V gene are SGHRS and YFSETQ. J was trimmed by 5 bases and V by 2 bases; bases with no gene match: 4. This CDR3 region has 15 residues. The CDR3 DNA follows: TGCGCCAGCAGCTTCACGACAGGGAATAATTCACCCCTCCACTTT. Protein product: CASSFTTGNNSPLHF.

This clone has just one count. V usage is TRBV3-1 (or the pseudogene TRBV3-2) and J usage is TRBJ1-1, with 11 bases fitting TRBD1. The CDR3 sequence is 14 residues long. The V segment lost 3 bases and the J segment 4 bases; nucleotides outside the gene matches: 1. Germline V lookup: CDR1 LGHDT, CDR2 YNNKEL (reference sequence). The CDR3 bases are TGTGCCAGCAGCCATGGGACAGGGGGCACTGAAGCTTTCTTT. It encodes CASSHGTGGTEAFF.